This T cell receptor beta chain was captured in a study of blood T cell repertoires in COVID-19. The CDR3 contains 14 residues. The ends lost 5 bases at V and 4 bases at J; junction bases unmatched: 5. CDR1 LGHDT and CDR2 YNNKEL come from the germline V gene (reference sequence). Method: immunoSEQ multiplex PCR; TCRdb's copy keeps in-frame clones and lacks some. The repertoire includes about 220,000 clones, around three quarters of them detected once, and over 7% sits in the top ten. Input material: peripheral blood. This TCR derives from a woman in her seventies with acute or convalescent COVID-19. The genes are TRBV3-1 (or the pseudogene TRBV3-2) and TRBJ1-5; TRBD1 matches 7 bases. Here the CDR3 reads CASSYSGGNQPQHF. In DNA, the CDR3 is TGTGCCAGCAGCTATTCAGGGGGTAATCAGCCCCAGCATTTT.